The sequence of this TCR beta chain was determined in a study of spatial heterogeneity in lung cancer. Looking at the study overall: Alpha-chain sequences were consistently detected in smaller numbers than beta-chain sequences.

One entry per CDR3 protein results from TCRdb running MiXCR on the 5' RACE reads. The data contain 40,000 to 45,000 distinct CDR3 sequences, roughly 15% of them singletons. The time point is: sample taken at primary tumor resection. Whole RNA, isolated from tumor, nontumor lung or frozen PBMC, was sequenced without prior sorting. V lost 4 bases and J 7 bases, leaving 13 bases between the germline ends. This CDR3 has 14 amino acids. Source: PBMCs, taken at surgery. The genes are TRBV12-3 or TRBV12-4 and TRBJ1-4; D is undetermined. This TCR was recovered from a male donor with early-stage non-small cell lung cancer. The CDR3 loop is CASSSYPISEKLFF. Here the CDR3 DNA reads TGTGCCAGCAGTTCCTACCCCATCTCTGAAAAACTGTTTTTT.